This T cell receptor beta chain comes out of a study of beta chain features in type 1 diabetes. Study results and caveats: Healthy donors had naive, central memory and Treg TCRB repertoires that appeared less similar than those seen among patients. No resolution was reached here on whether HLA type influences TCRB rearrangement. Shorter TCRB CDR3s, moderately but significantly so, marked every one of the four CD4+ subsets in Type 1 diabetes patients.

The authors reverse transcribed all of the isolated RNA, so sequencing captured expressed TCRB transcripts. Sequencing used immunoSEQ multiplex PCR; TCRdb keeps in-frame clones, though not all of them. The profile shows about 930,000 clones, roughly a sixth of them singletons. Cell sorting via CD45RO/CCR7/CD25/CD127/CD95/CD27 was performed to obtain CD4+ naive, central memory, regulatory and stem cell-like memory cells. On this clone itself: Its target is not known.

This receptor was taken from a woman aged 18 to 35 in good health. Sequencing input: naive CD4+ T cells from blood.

CDR3 region: CASSYELMTGYEQYF. The CDR3 DNA reads as TGTGCCAGCAGTTATGAACTTATGACAGGCTACGAGCAGTACTTC. The gene calls are TRBV7-2 and TRBJ2-7, with a weak D call TRBD1 (6 bases). Trimming cost V 6 bases and J 3 bases, with 18 bases left between them. The CDR3 is 15 residues long. Germline V gene data show CDR1 as SGHTA and CDR2 as FQGNSA.